This is a list of T cell receptor beta chains from one sample in a study of CD8+CD57+ T cells in acquired aplastic anemia. TCRdb recomputed calls from the reads with MiXCR, one row per CDR3 protein. The sample contains around 200,000 distinct CDR3 sequences, 65% of which appear only once. Sequenced: sorted CD4+, CD8+, or CD8+CD57+ T cells (not recorded which) from PBMCs. Receptors originate from a human donor with aplastic anemia. Each CDR3 is given with its conserved first and last residue. Fields, in order: J gene, D gene, V gene, clone size, CDR3 protein, CDR3 DNA. A D gene is named only where the DNA matches it firmly. Clone sizes are given selectively: once, few, many, or a class where the clone is expanded.

TRBJ1-1 . TRBV14 . CASSQDFRGAFF TGTGCCAGCAGCCAAGATTTTAGGGGAGCTTTCTTT
TRBJ1-4 TRBD1 TRBV5-1 . CASSLELGQGNEKLFF TGCGCCAGCAGCTTGGAGTTGGGACAGGGGAATGAAAAACTGTTTTTT
TRBJ2-3 TRBD1 TRBV2 . CASSEQGALSDTQYF TGTGCCAGCAGTGAACAGGGGGCCCTCTCAGATACGCAGTATTTT
TRBJ2-7 . TRBV20-1 . CSAKGAPFSYEQYF TGCAGTGCCAAGGGCGCCCCGTTCTCCTACGAGCAGTACTTC
TRBJ1-5 . TRBV20-1 . CSSTAGFGNQPQHF TGCAGCTCTACCGCAGGGTTTGGGAATCAGCCCCAGCATTTT
TRBJ1-1 . TRBV7-3 few CASTYQGGNTEAFF TGTGCCAGCACCTACCAGGGAGGAAACACTGAAGCTTTCTTT
TRBJ1-6 TRBD1 TRBV7-8 . CASSLKGADSPLHF TGTGCCAGCAGCTTAAAGGGGGCGGATTCACCCCTCCACTTT
TRBJ2-1 . TRBV29-1 . CSAPTGLALYNEQFF TGCAGCGCCCCGACCGGGCTAGCTCTTTACAATGAGCAGTTCTTC
TRBJ1-2 TRBD1 TRBV19 . CASSPRGIYGYTF TGTGCCAGTAGTCCCAGGGGGATCTATGGCTACACCTTC
TRBJ2-7 TRBD2 TRBV20-1 . CSAREVSGGFYEQYF TGCAGTGCTAGAGAGGTTAGCGGGGGGTTCTACGAGCAGTACTTC
TRBJ1-2 TRBD1 TRBV10-3 few CAIRMTGGGGYTF TGTGCCATCAGAATGACAGGGGGCGGCGGCTACACCTTC
TRBJ2-7 . TRBV7-3 . CASSPRGEREQYF TGTGCCAGCAGCCCAAGGGGGGAACGCGAGCAGTACTTC
TRBJ2-3 . TRBV5-1 . CASSSLPTDTQYF TGCGCCAGCAGCTCCCTACCCACAGATACGCAGTATTTT
TRBJ2-7 TRBD2 TRBV5-1 . CASSVGLASYEQYF TGTGCCAGCAGCGTGGGACTAGCGTCCTACGAGCAGTACTTC
TRBJ2-2 . TRBV3-1 many CASSQVMGTGELFF TGTGCCAGCAGCCAAGTGATGGGTACCGGGGAGCTGTTTTTT
TRBJ2-3 . TRBV12-3/TRBV12-4 many CASSFEGPADTQYF TGTGCCAGCAGTTTTGAGGGGCCTGCAGATACGCAGTATTTT
TRBJ2-7 TRBD1 TRBV7-2 . CASSLARMTGEYHEQYF TGTGCCAGCAGCTTAGCACGCATGACAGGGGAGTACCACGAGCAGTACTTC
TRBJ2-7 . TRBV7-9 . CASSPALRDEQYF TGTGCCAGCAGCCCCGCCCTGAGGGACGAGCAGTACTTC
TRBJ2-5 . TRBV7-2 few CASSLSGFRETQYF TGTGCCAGCAGCTTATCAGGGTTCAGAGAGACCCAGTACTTC
TRBJ1-4 . TRBV12-5 . CASGLGLGGNEKLFF TGTGCTAGTGGTTTAGGACTCGGAGGCAATGAAAAACTGTTTTTT
TRBJ1-4 . TRBV5-6 . CASSFQGSSGKLFF TGTGCCAGCAGCTTTCAGGGGAGCTCTGGAAAACTGTTTTTT
TRBJ1-5 TRBD1 TRBV11-2 . CASTKQGALNQPQHF TGTGCCAGCACCAAACAGGGGGCCCTCAATCAGCCCCAGCATTTT
TRBJ2-5 . TRBV7-2 . CSSIFYQETQYF TGTTCCAGCATCTTCTACCAAGAGACCCAGTACTTC
TRBJ2-7 . TRBV20-1 . CSASRGASSYEQYF TGCAGTGCTAGTAGAGGCGCGAGCTCCTACGAGCAGTACTTC
TRBJ2-1 TRBD1 TRBV24-1 . CATKGTGIHEQFF TGTGCCACCAAGGGGACAGGGATCCATGAGCAGTTCTTC
TRBJ1-1 . TRBV20-1 many CSAKEGSHTEAFF TGCAGTGCTAAAGAGGGGTCGCACACTGAAGCTTTCTTT
TRBJ2-7 TRBD2 TRBV20-1 . CSAWTSQSSYEQYF TGCAGTGCTTGGACTAGTCAGAGCTCCTACGAGCAGTACTTC
TRBJ2-7 . TRBV7-8 . CASSQDLIVERYF TGTGCCAGCAGCCAAGATTTAATCGTTGAGCGGTACTTC
TRBJ1-1 . TRBV7-3 . CASSLTYGGNTEAFF TGTGCCAGCAGCTTAACGTATGGGGGGAACACTGAAGCTTTCTTT
TRBJ2-7 . TRBV9 few CASSVGAGGQNYEQYF TGTGCCAGCAGCGTGGGCGCTGGAGGACAGAACTACGAGCAGTACTTC
TRBJ2-7 . TRBV5-4 . CASSLGRDSPYEQYF TGTGCCAGCAGCTTGGGGAGGGACAGCCCTTACGAGCAGTACTTC
TRBJ2-7 . TRBV5-5 . CASSLGPQSYEQYF TGTGCCAGCAGCTTGGGTCCCCAGTCCTACGAGCAGTACTTC
TRBJ1-6 . TRBV9 few CASSLGAPGSPLHF TGTGCCAGCAGCCTGGGGGCGCCCGGTTCACCCCTCCACTTT
TRBJ2-7 TRBD1 TRBV7-8 . CASSLVGTADQYF TGTGCCAGCAGCTTAGTCGGGACAGCCGATCAGTACTTC
TRBJ2-7 TRBD1 TRBV7-9 . CASTWDRSGEQYF TGTGCCAGCACTTGGGACAGGTCAGGCGAGCAGTACTTC
TRBJ1-4 . TRBV6-1 . CASSEDRGTGNEKLFF TGTGCCAGCAGTGAAGATCGGGGGACTGGTAATGAAAAACTGTTTTTT
TRBJ2-1 TRBD2 TRBV2 . CASPASGGPYNEQFF TGTGCCAGCCCAGCTAGCGGGGGGCCCTACAATGAGCAGTTCTTC
TRBJ2-1 TRBD2 TRBV29-1 few CSVDGGESGMVSYNEQFF TGCAGCGTTGACGGTGGGGAGAGCGGGATGGTATCCTACAATGAGCAGTTCTTC
TRBJ2-7 . TRBV15 few CATSREFGEQYF TGTGCCACCAGCAGAGAGTTTGGCGAGCAGTACTTC
TRBJ1-5 . TRBV2 . CASSPGTNQPQHF TGTGCCAGCAGCCCCGGTACAAATCAGCCCCAGCATTTT
TRBJ2-2 TRBD1 TRBV5-1 . CASSMGQGGTGELFF TGCGCCAGCAGCATGGGACAGGGGGGCACCGGGGAGCTGTTTTTT
TRBJ1-1 . TRBV19 . CASKTGLNTEAFF TGTGCCAGTAAAACAGGGCTGAACACTGAAGCTTTCTTT
TRBJ2-2 . TRBV2 . CASSEGLGRTGELFF TGTGCCAGCAGTGAAGGATTAGGCAGAACCGGGGAGCTGTTTTTT
TRBJ2-7 TRBD2 TRBV5-6 . CASTPLWGSGRGTYEQYF TGTGCCAGCACCCCGTTATGGGGTAGCGGGAGAGGAACCTACGAGCAGTACTTC
TRBJ1-1 . TRBV2 few CASSQTQATNTEAFF TGTGCCAGCAGCCAGACACAGGCCACGAACACTGAAGCTTTCTTT
TRBJ2-3 TRBD1 TRBV2 few CASVRGQGTDTQYF TGTGCCAGCGTACGAGGACAGGGCACAGATACGCAGTATTTT
TRBJ2-3 TRBD2 TRBV13 few CATSDPGLAGTDTQYF TGTGCCACCAGTGATCCCGGACTAGCGGGCACAGATACGCAGTATTTT
TRBJ1-2 . TRBV30 . CAWLRRDRDPGYTF TGTGCCTGGCTACGCCGGGACCGAGATCCGGGCTACACCTTC
TRBJ2-1 . TRBV10-3 . CAISDLVLRNEQFF TGTGCCATCAGTGATTTGGTCCTCCGGAATGAGCAGTTCTTC
TRBJ1-6 TRBD1 TRBV5-1 . CASSSGQLDSPPHF TGCGCCAGCAGCTCGGGACAGCTGGATTCACCCCCCCACTTT
TRBJ2-7 . TRBV7-8 . CASSPTHNYEQYF TGTGCCAGCAGCCCAACCCATAACTACGAGCAGTACTTC
TRBJ2-5 TRBD1 TRBV19 . CASSLRTGETQYF TGTGCCAGTAGTCTACGGACAGGGGAGACCCAGTACTTC
TRBJ1-4 . TRBV7-8 . CASSSTAVGLLFF TGTGCCAGCAGCTCCACCGCCGTCGGACTCCTGTTTTTT
TRBJ1-5 . TRBV10-2 . CASSGSENQPQHF TGCGCCAGCAGTGGCTCAGAGAATCAGCCCCAGCATTTT